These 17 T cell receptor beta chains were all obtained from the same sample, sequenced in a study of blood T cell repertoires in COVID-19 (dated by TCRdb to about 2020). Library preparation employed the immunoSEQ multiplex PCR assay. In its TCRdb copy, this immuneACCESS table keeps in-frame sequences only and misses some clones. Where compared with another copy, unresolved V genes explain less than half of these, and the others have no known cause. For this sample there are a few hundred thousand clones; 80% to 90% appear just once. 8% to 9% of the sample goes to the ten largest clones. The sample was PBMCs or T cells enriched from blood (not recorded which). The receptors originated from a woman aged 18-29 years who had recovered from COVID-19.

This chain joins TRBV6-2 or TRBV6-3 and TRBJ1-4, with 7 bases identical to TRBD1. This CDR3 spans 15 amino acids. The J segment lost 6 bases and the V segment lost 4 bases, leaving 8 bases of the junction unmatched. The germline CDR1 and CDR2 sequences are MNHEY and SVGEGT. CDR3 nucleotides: TGTGCCAGCAGTTGGCAGACAGGGAATTATGAAAAACTGTTTTTT. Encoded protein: CASSWQTGNYEKLFF.

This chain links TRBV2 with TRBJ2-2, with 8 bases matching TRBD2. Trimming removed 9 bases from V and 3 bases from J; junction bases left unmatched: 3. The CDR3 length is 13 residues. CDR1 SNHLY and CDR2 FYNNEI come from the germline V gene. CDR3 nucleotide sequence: TGTGCCAGTAGCGGGGAAGACACCGGGGAGCTGTTTTTT. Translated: CASSGEDTGELFF.

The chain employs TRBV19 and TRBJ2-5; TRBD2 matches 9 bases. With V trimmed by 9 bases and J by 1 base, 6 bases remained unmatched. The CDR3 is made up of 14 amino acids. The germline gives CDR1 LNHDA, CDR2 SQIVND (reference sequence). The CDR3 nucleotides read TGTGCCAGGAAAAGCGGGAGGCGCCAAGAGACCCAGTACTTC. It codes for CARKSGRRQETQYF.

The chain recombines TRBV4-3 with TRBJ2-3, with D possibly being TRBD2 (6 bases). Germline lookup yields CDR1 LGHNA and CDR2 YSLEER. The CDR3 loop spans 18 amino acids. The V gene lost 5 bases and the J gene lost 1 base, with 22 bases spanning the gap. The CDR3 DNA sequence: TGCGCCAGCAGCTCCCGTTATTTCAGCGGGTTCGGCACAGATACGCAGTATTTT. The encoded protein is CASSSRYFSGFGTDTQYF.

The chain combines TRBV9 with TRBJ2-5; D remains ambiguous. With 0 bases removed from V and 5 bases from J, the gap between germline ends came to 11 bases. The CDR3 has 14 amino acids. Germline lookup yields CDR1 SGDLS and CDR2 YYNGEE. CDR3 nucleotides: TGTGCCAGCAGCGTAGACGGGTATAGGGAGACCCAGTACTTC. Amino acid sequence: CASSVDGYRETQYF.

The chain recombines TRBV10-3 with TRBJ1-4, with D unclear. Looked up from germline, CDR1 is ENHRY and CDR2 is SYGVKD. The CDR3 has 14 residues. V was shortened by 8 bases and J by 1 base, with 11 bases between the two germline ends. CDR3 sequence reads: CAIGDGVTNEKLFF. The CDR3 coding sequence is TGTGCCATCGGAGACGGAGTAACTAATGAAAAACTGTTTTTT.

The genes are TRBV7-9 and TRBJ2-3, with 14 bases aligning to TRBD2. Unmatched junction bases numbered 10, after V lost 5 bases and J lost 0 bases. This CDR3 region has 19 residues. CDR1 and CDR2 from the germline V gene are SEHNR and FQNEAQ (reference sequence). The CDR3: CASSDGLAGGPGSTDTQYF. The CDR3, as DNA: TGTGCCAGCAGCGACGGACTAGCGGGAGGCCCCGGTAGCACAGATACGCAGTATTTT.

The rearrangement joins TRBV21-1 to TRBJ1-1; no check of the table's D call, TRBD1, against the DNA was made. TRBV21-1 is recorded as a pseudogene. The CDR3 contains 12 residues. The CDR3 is CARTGANTEAFF. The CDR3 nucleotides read TGTGCCAGGACAGGGGCGAACACTGAAGCTTTCTTT.

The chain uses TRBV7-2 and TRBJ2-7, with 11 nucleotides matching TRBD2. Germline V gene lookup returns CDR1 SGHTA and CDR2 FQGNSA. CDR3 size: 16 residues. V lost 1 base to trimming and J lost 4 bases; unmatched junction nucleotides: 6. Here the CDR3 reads CASSLERTSGLYEQYF. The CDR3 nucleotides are TGTGCCAGCAGCTTAGAACGGACTAGCGGGCTGTACGAGCAGTACTTC.

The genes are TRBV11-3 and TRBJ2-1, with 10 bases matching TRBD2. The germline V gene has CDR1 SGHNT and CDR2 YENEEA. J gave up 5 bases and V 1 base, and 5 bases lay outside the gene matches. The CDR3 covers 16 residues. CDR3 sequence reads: CASSLGRLAGDNEQFF. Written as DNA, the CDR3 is TGTGCCAGCAGCTTAGGACGCCTAGCGGGGGACAATGAGCAGTTCTTC.

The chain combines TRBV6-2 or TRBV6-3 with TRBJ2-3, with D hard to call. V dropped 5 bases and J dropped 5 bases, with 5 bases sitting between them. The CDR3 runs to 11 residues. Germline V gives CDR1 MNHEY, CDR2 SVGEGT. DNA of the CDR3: TGTGCCAGCAGTAGAGGAGATACGCAGTATTTT. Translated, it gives CASSRGDTQYF.

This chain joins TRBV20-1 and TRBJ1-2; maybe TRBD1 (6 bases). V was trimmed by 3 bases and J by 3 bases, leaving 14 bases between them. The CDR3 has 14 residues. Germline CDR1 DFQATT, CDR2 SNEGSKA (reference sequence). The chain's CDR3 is CSASTGRSDYGYTF. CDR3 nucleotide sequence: TGCAGTGCTAGTACAGGGCGATCGGACTATGGCTACACCTTC.

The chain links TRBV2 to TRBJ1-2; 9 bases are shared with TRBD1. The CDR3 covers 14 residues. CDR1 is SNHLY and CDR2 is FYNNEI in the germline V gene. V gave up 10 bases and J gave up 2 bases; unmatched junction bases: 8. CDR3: CATEGTGQNYGYTF. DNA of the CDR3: TGTGCCACCGAGGGGACAGGGCAAAACTATGGCTACACCTTC.

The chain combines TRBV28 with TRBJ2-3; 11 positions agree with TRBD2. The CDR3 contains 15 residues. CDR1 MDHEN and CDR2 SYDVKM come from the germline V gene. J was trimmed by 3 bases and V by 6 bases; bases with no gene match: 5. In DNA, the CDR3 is TGTGCCAGCAGCGATCCTAGCGGGAGGACAGATACGCAGTATTTT. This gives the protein CASSDPSGRTDTQYF.

CDR3 in DNA: TGTGCCAGCAGTCGTAGCGGGAGGGCCGGGGAGCAGTACTTC. It codes for CASSRSGRAGEQYF. This sequence joins TRBV6-2 or TRBV6-3 and TRBJ2-7; 11 nucleotides match TRBD2. Trimming took 5 bases from V and 7 from J; bases not matched to a gene: 7. From germline, CDR1 is MNHEY and CDR2 SVGEGT. The CDR3 is 14 residues long.

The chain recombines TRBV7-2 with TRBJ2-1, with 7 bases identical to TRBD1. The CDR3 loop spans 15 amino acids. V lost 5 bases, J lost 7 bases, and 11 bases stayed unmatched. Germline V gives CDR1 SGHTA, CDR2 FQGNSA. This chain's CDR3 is CASSPPGRGFNEQFF. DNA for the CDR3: TGTGCCAGCAGCCCCCCGGGCAGGGGGTTTAATGAGCAGTTCTTC.

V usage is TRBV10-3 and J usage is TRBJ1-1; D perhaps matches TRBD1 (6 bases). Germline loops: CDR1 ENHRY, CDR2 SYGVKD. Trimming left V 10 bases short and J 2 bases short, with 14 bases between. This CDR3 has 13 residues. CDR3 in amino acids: CATMGTYNTEAFF. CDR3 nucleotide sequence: TGTGCCACCATGGGGACATACAACACTGAAGCTTTCTTT.